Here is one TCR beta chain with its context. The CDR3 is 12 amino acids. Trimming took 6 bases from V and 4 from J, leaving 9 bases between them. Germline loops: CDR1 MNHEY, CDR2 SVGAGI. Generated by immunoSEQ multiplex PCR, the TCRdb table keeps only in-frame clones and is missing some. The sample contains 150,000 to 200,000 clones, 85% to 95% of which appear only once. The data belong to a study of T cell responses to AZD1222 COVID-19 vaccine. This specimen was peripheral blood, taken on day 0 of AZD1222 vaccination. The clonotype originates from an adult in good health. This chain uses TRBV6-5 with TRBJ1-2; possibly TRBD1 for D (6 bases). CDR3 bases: TGTGCCAGCAGACCGGACAGCTATGGCTACACCTTC. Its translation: CASRPDSYGYTF.